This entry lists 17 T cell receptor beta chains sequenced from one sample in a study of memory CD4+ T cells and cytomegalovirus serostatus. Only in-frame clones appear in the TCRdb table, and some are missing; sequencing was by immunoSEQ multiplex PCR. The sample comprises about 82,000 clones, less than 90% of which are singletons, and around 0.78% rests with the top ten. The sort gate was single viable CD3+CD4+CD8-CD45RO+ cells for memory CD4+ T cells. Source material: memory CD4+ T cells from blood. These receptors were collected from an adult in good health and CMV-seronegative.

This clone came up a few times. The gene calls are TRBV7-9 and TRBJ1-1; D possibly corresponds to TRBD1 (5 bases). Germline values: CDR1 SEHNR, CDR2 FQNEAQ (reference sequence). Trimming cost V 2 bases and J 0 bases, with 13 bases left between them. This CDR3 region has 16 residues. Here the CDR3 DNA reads TGTGCCAGCAGCTTAAGTTCCGGGGCTTTGAACACTGAAGCTTTCTTT. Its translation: CASSLSSGALNTEAFF.

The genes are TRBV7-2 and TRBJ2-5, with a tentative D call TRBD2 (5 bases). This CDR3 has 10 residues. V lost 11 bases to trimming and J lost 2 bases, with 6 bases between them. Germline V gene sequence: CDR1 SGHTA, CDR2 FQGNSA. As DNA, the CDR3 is TGTGCCTCGGGGCAAGAGACCCAGTACTTC. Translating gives CASGQETQYF.

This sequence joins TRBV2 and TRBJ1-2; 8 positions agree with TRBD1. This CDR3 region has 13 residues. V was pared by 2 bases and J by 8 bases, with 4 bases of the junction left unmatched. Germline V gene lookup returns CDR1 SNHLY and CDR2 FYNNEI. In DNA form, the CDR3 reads TGTGCCAGCAGTGAACAGGGGGCCATCGGCTACACCTTC. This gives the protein CASSEQGAIGYTF.

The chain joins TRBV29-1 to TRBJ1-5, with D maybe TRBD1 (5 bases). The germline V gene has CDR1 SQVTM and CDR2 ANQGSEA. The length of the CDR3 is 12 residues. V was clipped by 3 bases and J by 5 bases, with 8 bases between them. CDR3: CSVDQGDQPQHF. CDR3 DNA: TGCAGCGTTGACCAGGGAGATCAGCCCCAGCATTTT.

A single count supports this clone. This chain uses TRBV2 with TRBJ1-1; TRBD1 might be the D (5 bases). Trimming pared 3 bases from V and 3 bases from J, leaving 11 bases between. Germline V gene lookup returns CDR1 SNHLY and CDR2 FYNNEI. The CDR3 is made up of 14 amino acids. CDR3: CASSDRVAYTEAFF. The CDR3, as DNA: TGTGCCAGCAGTGACAGGGTCGCCTACACTGAAGCTTTCTTT.

DNA for the CDR3: TGTGCCAGTAGTAGTCGCAAAGGGGCAGACTCCTACGAGCAGTACTTC. Amino acids: CASSSRKGADSYEQYF. The chain couples TRBV19 to TRBJ2-7; possibly TRBD1 for D (5 bases). The V end lost 4 bases, the J end lost 0 bases, and 16 bases lay between the germline ends. The CDR3 spans 16 residues. Germline CDR1 reads LNHDA; CDR2 reads SQIVND (reference sequence).

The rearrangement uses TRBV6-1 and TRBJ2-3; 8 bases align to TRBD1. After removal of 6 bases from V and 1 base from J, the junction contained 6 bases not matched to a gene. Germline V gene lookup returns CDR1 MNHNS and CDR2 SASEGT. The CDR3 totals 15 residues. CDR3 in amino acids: CASRDRQGRTDTQYF. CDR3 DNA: TGTGCCAGCAGGGATAGACAGGGGCGCACAGATACGCAGTATTTT.

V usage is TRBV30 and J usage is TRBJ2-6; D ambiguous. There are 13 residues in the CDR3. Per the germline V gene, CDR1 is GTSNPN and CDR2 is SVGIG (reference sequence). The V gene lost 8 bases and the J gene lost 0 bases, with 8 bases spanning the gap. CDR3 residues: CAQDGSGANVLTF. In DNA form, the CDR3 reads TGTGCCCAGGACGGCTCTGGGGCCAACGTCCTGACTTTC.

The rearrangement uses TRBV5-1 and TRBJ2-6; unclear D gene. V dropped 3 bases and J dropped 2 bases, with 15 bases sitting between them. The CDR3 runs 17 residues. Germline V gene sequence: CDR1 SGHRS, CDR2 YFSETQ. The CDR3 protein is CASSYQRQLTGANVLTF. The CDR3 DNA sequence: TGCGCCAGCAGCTACCAACGACAACTTACTGGGGCCAACGTCCTGACTTTC.

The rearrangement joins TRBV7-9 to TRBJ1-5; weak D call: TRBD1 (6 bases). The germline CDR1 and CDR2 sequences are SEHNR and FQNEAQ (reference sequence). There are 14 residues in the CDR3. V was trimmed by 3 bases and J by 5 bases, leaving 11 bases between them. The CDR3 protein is CASSFGTTYQPQHF. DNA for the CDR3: TGTGCCAGCAGCTTCGGGACAACGTATCAGCCCCAGCATTTT.

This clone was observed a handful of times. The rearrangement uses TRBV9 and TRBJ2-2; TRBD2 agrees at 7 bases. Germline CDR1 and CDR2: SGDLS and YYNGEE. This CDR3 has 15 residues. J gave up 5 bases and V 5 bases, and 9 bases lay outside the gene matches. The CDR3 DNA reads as TGTGCCAGCAGTAAGGCCGGACTAGTAACCGGGGAGCTGTTTTTT. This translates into CASSKAGLVTGELFF.

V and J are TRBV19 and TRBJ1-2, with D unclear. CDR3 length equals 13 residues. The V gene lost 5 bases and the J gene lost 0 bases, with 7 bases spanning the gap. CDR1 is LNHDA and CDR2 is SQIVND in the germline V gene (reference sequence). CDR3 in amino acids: CASSESANYGYTF. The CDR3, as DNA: TGTGCCAGTAGTGAGTCCGCTAACTATGGCTACACCTTC.

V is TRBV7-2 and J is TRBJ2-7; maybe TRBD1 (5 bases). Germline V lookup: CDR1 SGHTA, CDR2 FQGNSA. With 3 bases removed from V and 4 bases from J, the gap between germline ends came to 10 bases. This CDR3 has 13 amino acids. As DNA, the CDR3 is TGTGCCAGCAGCTTGGTCAGGGAATACGAGCAGTACTTC. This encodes CASSLVREYEQYF. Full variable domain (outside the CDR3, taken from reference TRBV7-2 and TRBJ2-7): GAGVSQSPSNKVTEKGKDVELRCDPISGHTALYWYRQSLGQGLEFLIYFQGNSAPDKSGLPSDRFSAERTGGSVSTLTIQRTQQEDSAVYLCASSLVREYEQYFGPGTRLTVT.

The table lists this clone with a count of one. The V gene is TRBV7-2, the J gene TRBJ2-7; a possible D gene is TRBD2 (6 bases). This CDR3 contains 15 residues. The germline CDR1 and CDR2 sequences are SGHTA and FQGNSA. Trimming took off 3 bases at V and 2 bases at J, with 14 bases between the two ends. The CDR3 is CASSLSPGGTYEQYF. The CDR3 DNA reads TGTGCCAGCAGCTTGTCACCCGGGGGAACCTACGAGCAGTACTTC.

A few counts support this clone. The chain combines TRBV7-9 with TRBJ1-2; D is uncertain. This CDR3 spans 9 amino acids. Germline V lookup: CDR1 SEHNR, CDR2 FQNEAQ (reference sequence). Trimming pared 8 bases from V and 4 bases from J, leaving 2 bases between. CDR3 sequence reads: CASGYGYTF. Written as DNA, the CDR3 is TGTGCCAGCGGCTATGGCTACACCTTC.

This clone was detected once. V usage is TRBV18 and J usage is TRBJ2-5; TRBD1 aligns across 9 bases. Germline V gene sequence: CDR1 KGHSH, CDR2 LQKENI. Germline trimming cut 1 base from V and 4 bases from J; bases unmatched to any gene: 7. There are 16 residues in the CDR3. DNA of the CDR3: TGTGCCAGCTCACCACTCCCGGGACAGGGAATAGAGACCCAGTACTTC. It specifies CASSPLPGQGIETQYF.

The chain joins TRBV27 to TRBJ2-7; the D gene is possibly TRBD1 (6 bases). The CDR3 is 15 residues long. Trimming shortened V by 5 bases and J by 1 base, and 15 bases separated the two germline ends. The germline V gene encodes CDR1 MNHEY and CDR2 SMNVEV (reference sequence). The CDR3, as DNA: TGTGCCAGCAGTCCCCAGGACAGTGGGTCCTACGAGCAGTACTTC. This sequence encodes CASSPQDSGSYEQYF.